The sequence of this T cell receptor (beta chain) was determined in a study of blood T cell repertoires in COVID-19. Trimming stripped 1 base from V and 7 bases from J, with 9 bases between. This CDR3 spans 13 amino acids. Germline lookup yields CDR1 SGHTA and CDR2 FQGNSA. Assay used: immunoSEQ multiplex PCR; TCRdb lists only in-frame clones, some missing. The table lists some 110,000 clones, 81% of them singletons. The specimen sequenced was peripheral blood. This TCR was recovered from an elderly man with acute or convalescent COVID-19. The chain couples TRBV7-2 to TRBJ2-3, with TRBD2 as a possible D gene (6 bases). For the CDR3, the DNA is TGTGCCAGCAGCTTAGGGGACTCCAATACGCAGTATTTT. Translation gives CASSLGDSNTQYF.